One T cell receptor beta chain is described in this entry. The antigen is unknown. The entry originates in a study of cytomegalovirus exposure and HLA in healthy donors. Study-wide results and limits: Productive status was seen about 90% or about 30% of the time for most TCR beta V segments in an earlier analysis. It was shown in a later analysis that HLA-associated TCR beta chains were more clonally expanded than other, equally common chains.

Despite likely unrecorded immune exposures, the donors were nominally healthy at the time of sampling. PCR primers comprised 60 Vbeta and 13 Jbeta primers. The method was immunoSEQ multiplex PCR; TCRdb's version includes in-frame clones alone and lacks a portion of them. Among 140,000 or so clones listed, roughly a tenth were seen once. The CDR3 extends over 13 amino acids. The germline CDR1 and CDR2 sequences are LNHDA and SQIVND (reference sequence). V was clipped by 9 bases and J by 4 bases; unmatched bases: 5. This sequence was found in a male donor in good health and CMV-seronegative. The chain employs TRBV19 and TRBJ1-4, with TRBD1 matching 7 bases. Source material: PBMCs. CDR3 protein: CASQGQLNEKLFF. Written as DNA, the CDR3 is TGTGCCAGCCAGGGACAGCTTAATGAAAAACTGTTTTTT. The variable domain in full, with the rest retrieved from reference TRBV19 and TRBJ1-4, is DGGITQSPKYLFRKEGQNVTLSCEQNLNHDAMYWYRQDPGQGLRLIYYSQIVNDFQKGDIAEGYSVSREKKESFPLTVTSAQKNPTAFYLCASQGQLNEKLFFGSGTQLSVL.